The rows below give T cell receptor beta chains drawn from one sample of a study of blood T cell repertoires in COVID-19. Sequencing was performed with immunoSEQ multiplex PCR; in TCRdb, only in-frame clones are kept and a portion is missing. The table lists fewer than 250,000 clones, just over 85% of them singletons, with 4.4% in the top ten. The sequencing input was peripheral blood. These receptors came from a man between 45 and 60 years old with acute or convalescent COVID-19. The CDR3 runs from the conserved cysteine through the conserved F or W. D genes are given only for firm matches. Not every row has a clone size; where given, it reads once, few, many or a size class.

j_gene | d_gene | abundance | v_gene | CDR3aa | CDR3nt
TRBJ2-3 | NA | NA | TRBV27 | CASSYPDSLAQYF | TGTGCCAGCAGCTACCCGGACTCGCTCGCGCAGTATTTT
TRBJ1-2 | NA | NA | TRBV7-2 | CASSPRTVSNYGYTF | TGTGCCAGCAGCCCCAGGACAGTTTCTAACTATGGCTACACCTTC
TRBJ1-6 | NA | NA | TRBV30 | CAWSVPFDRPNSPLHF | TGTGCCTGGAGTGTACCCTTCGACAGACCTAATTCACCCCTCCACTTT
TRBJ1-2 | TRBD1 | NA | TRBV5-4 | CASSSPGQGNYGYTF | TGTGCCAGCAGCTCCCCGGGACAGGGGAACTATGGCTACACCTTC
TRBJ2-3 | TRBD2 | once | TRBV5-6 | CASSLAGGAGDTQYF | TGTGCCAGCAGCTTGGCGGGGGGGGCTGGAGATACGCAGTATTTT
TRBJ1-5 | TRBD1 | NA | TRBV19 | CASSEGQGASQPQHF | TGTGCCAGTAGTGAAGGGCAGGGGGCCAGTCAGCCCCAGCATTTT
TRBJ2-3 | TRBD2 | NA | TRBV10-2 | CASSEGAPSGGSRDTQYF | TGCGCCAGCAGTGAGGGAGCCCCTAGCGGGGGGTCGAGGGATACGCAGTATTTT
TRBJ2-2 | TRBD2 | NA | TRBV20-1 | CSASAGGNTGELFF | TGCAGTGCTAGTGCGGGGGGTAACACCGGGGAGCTGTTTTTT
TRBJ1-2 | NA | few | TRBV7-9 | CASSSHQGPNYGYTF | TGTGCCAGCAGCTCGCACCAGGGGCCCAACTATGGCTACACCTTC
TRBJ1-5 | NA | NA | TRBV4-1 | CASSQGGAREQPQHF | TGCGCCAGCAGCCAAGGGGGGGCGCGGGAGCAGCCCCAGCATTTT
TRBJ1-5 | NA | NA | TRBV3-1/TRBV3-2 | CASSQEAGPQHF | TGTGCCAGCAGCCAGGAGGCCGGGCCCCAGCATTTT
TRBJ1-4 | NA | NA | TRBV5-1 | CASSPDSTNEKLFF | TGCGCCAGCAGCCCGGACAGTACAAATGAAAAACTGTTTTTT
TRBJ2-3 | TRBD1 | NA | TRBV18 | CASSPTGLYTDTQYF | TGTGCCAGCTCACCGACAGGGCTCTACACAGATACGCAGTATTTT